Below, 20 T cell receptor beta chains from the same sample are listed, as sequenced in a study of low-dose radiotherapy and immunotherapy resistance in tumors. Time point denoted: before trial treatment. TRAV- and TRBV-specific primers were used for first-strand cDNA, which covered alpha and beta chains. TCRs underwent 15 to 25 PCR cycles of amplification with a constant-region primer and V-primer adapter. A single record per CDR3 protein comes from TCRdb applying MiXCR to the reads. There are about 82,000 distinct CDR3 sequences in the sample; 15% to 20% occur only once, and under 7.5% lies in the top ten. The starting material was PBMCs, obtained before treatment. The receptors here all came from a male donor with prostate cancer.

This clonotype was recorded at least ten times. V usage is TRBV29-1 and J usage is TRBJ1-1, with a possible D match to TRBD1 (6 bases). Germline values: CDR1 SQVTM, CDR2 ANQGSEA. V was cut by 2 bases and J by 3 bases, with 19 bases left in between. This CDR3 is 16 amino acids long. This chain's CDR3 is CSVELAGAGRDTEAFF. In DNA form, the CDR3 reads TGCAGCGTTGAATTGGCAGGGGCAGGGAGGGACACTGAAGCTTTCTTT.

A note on this clonotype: This likely stems from a read error, as it lies one base from a far larger clone. The chain carries TRBV5-4 and TRBJ2-5; 9 bases agree with TRBD2. The CDR3 length is 17 residues. Germline assignment: CDR1 SGHNT and CDR2 YYREEE (reference sequence). V gave up 4 bases and J gave up 11 bases; unmatched junction bases: 21. CDR3 DNA: TGTGCCAGCAGCCCCGATGGTGCGGGGGGGAGATACAATGAGCAGTACTTC. Its translation is CASSPDGAGGRYNEQYF.

V usage is TRBV20-1 and J usage is TRBJ2-7, with 10 positions matching TRBD2. Germline values: CDR1 DFQATT, CDR2 SNEGSKA (reference sequence). The V and J ends lost 4 bases and 3 bases, in that order; junction bases with no gene match: 3. CDR3 length: 13 amino acids. CDR3 DNA sequence: TGCAGTGCTATTCTAGCGGGAGTCTACGAGCAGTACTTC. It translates to CSAILAGVYEQYF.

This clonotype was seen ten or more times. The rearrangement links TRBV20-1 to TRBJ1-5; a possible D gene is TRBD1 (5 bases). Germline V CDR1 and CDR2: DFQATT, SNEGSKA (reference sequence). V was clipped by 7 bases and J by 0 bases, with 13 bases between them. This CDR3 is 14 amino acids long. CDR3 sequence (DNA): TGCAGTGGGGCTTGGGGGGGTAGCAATCAGCCCCAGCATTTT. Its protein is CSGAWGGSNQPQHF.

This clonotype appeared many times. The chain links TRBV2 to TRBJ2-1; 10 positions agree with TRBD2. The V and J ends lost 5 bases and 3 bases, in that order; junction bases with no gene match: 10. The CDR3 contains 17 residues. In germline, CDR1 is SNHLY, CDR2 FYNNEI. The CDR3 loop is CASSPLAGANLYNEQFF. For the CDR3, the DNA is TGTGCCAGCAGTCCTCTAGCGGGAGCCAACCTCTACAATGAGCAGTTCTTC.

This sequence joins TRBV13 and TRBJ2-5; 7 bases are a match to TRBD2. With V trimmed by 8 bases and J by 4 bases, 16 bases remained unmatched. This CDR3 comprises 16 residues. In germline, CDR1 is PRHDT, CDR2 FYEKMQ (reference sequence). CDR3 protein: CASGVSRSSGAETQYF. As DNA, the CDR3 is TGTGCCAGCGGAGTGTCTCGGAGCAGCGGGGCAGAGACCCAGTACTTC.

This clonotype was found many times. V is TRBV7-2 and J is TRBJ2-5; 7 bases agree with TRBD1. V lost 5 bases and J lost 5; bases outside the gene matches: 8. The CDR3 loop spans 14 amino acids. The germline V gene encodes CDR1 SGHTA and CDR2 FQGNSA. The CDR3 spells CASSSQSRGETQYF. CDR3 in DNA: TGTGCCAGCAGCAGTCAAAGCAGGGGGGAGACCCAGTACTTC.

In its sample, this clonotype was seen many times. The CDR3 sequence is CASSLGQSNYGYTF. In DNA form, the CDR3 reads TGTGCCAGCAGCTTAGGACAGTCTAACTATGGCTACACCTTC. V gene TRBV11-2 combines with J gene TRBJ1-2; D might be TRBD1 (5 bases). V shed 1 base and J shed 0 bases, with 6 bases lying between them. The CDR3 is made up of 14 amino acids. CDR1 is SGHAT and CDR2 is FQNNGV in the germline V gene.

A note on this clonotype: This may come from a read error, since a much larger clone is one base off. The V and J genes are TRBV30 and TRBJ1-2; D uncertain. The germline V and J ends were trimmed by 2 bases and 6 bases, with 13 bases remaining between them. This CDR3 has 13 residues. Looked up from germline, CDR1 is GTSNPN and CDR2 is SVGIG (reference sequence). CDR3 region: CAWSWKLGDGYTF. For the CDR3, the DNA is TGTGCCTGGAGTTGGAAGCTCGGGGATGGCTACACCTTC.

This clonotype is labeled medium-sized. The chain joins TRBV29-1 to TRBJ1-5; tentative D call: TRBD1 (5 bases). The CDR3 has 14 residues. Deletions cut 6 bases from V and 4 bases from J, with 16 bases between. CDR1 is SQVTM and CDR2 is ANQGSEA in the germline V gene. The DNA for the CDR3 is TGCAGCGTCCAACAAGGGGTAGGAAATCAGCCCCAGCATTTT. Amino acid sequence: CSVQQGVGNQPQHF.

This clonotype was picked up many times. The chain combines TRBV29-1 with TRBJ2-2; 7 bases agree with TRBD2. The trim removed 1 base at V and 5 bases at J, leaving 4 bases unmatched. The CDR3 has 14 residues. CDR1 is SQVTM, CDR2 ANQGSEA, per germline. CDR3 amino acids: CSVEGGGRTGELFF. In DNA form, the CDR3 reads TGCAGCGTTGAAGGGGGAGGGAGAACCGGGGAGCTGTTTTTT.

This clonotype was seen at least ten times. The chain couples TRBV6-2 or TRBV6-3 to TRBJ2-5; 7 bases are a match to TRBD1. Germline V CDR1 and CDR2: MNHEY, SVGEGT. The CDR3 is 11 amino acids. V trimming: 5 bases; J trimming: 13 bases; junction bases outside the gene matches: 7. The chain's CDR3 is CASSLTGVRYF. The CDR3 nucleotides read TGTGCCAGCAGTCTCACAGGGGTGCGGTACTTC.

This clonotype was detected many times. The chain has TRBV7-6 and TRBJ2-1; D perhaps matches TRBD2 (8 bases). The ends were cut back, 4 bases at V and 8 bases at J, with 33 bases in the middle. Per germline, CDR1 SGHVS and CDR2 FNYEAQ. The CDR3 sequence is 20 residues long. Here the CDR3 DNA reads TGTGCCAGCAGCTCACCGGGACAGAGGGTATCGGGAGGGCGGAACGATGAGCAGTTCTTC. Its translation: CASSSPGQRVSGGRNDEQFF.

A word on this clonotype: A single base is all that separates this from a far larger clone, so a read error is likely. The chain is built from TRBV4-3 and TRBJ2-7; D might be TRBD1 or TRBD2, each matching 6 bases. The V end lost 1 base, the J end lost 7 bases, and 20 bases lay between the germline ends. This CDR3 is built from 16 residues. The germline gives CDR1 LGHNA, CDR2 YSLEER. In DNA form, the CDR3 reads TGCGCCAGCAGCCAAGGATGGGGGGCACTTAACAATGAGCAGTACTTC. Its protein is CASSQGWGALNNEQYF.

Many counts were recorded for this clonotype. The chain is built from TRBV10-3 and TRBJ2-1; D call uncertain. The V end was cut by 2 bases, the J end by 9 bases, with 11 bases between. This CDR3 contains 13 residues. Germline values: CDR1 ENHRY, CDR2 SYGVKD. CDR3 sequence: CAISEDPSGEQFF. Written as DNA, the CDR3 is TGTGCCATCAGTGAGGACCCCTCCGGTGAGCAGTTCTTC.

This clonotype showed up many times. The chain has TRBV5-1 and TRBJ2-1, with 8 bases aligning to TRBD2. J lost 12 bases, V lost 2 bases, and 7 bases had no gene match. The CDR3 totals 13 residues. The V gene's germline CDR1 is SGHRS and CDR2 YFSETQ. CDR3 sequence reads: CASSLTSGLGQFF. DNA for the CDR3: TGCGCCAGCAGCTTAACTAGCGGCCTGGGGCAGTTCTTC. Combining the CDR3 with reference TRBV5-1 and TRBJ2-1 gives the whole variable domain KAGVTQTPRYLIKTRGQQVTLSCSPISGHRSVSWYQQTPGQGLQFLFEYFSETQRNKGNFPGRFSGRQFSNSRSEMNVSTLELGDSALYLCASSLTSGLGQFFGPGTRLTVL.

This clonotype was detected many times. This sequence joins TRBV23-1 and TRBJ2-5, with a tentative D call TRBD2 (5 bases). TRBV23-1 is known as an ORF, though its function is uncertain. This CDR3 region has 16 residues. V was trimmed by 0 bases and J by 0 bases, leaving 11 bases between them. CDR3 amino acids: CASSQSAGRDQETQYF. DNA of the CDR3: TGCGCCAGCAGTCAATCGGCGGGTCGAGACCAAGAGACCCAGTACTTC.

This clonotype was observed many times. The CDR3 here is CASSSRTLRRNTDTQYF. The CDR3 nucleotides are TGTGCCAGCAGTTCGAGGACGCTAAGGAGGAACACAGATACGCAGTATTTT. V and J are TRBV6-5 and TRBJ2-3, with D tentatively TRBD2 (5 bases). The CDR3 runs 17 residues. Germline values: CDR1 MNHEY, CDR2 SVGAGI. V lost 4 bases to trimming and J lost 2 bases, with 19 bases between them.

The CDR3 sequence: CASSREVPGLAGVDEQFF. CDR3 coding DNA: TGTGCCAGCAGCCGAGAGGTGCCGGGACTAGCGGGAGTTGATGAGCAGTTCTTC. The genes are TRBV6-8 and TRBJ2-1; TRBD2 matches at 14 bases. The V and J ends lost 6 bases and 8 bases, in that order; junction bases with no gene match: 15. The CDR3 covers 18 residues. In germline, CDR1 is MNHGY, CDR2 SAAAGT.

This clonotype was counted at least ten times. This chain links TRBV6-2 or TRBV6-3 with TRBJ2-2, with TRBD1 matching over 8 bases. The J segment lost 7 bases and the V segment lost 5 bases, leaving 3 bases of the junction unmatched. Germline V CDR1 and CDR2: MNHEY, SVGEGT. The CDR3 spans 13 residues. This chain's CDR3 is CASSGQGHGELFF. The CDR3 DNA is TGTGCCAGCAGTGGACAGGGACACGGGGAGCTGTTTTTT.